This paragraph covers one T cell receptor (beta chain) sequence. This CDR3 region has 14 residues. CDR1 is DFQATT and CDR2 is SNEGSKA in the germline V gene (reference sequence). V shed 6 bases, J shed 2 bases, and the junction held 7 bases outside the gene matches. The data were taken from a study of blood T cells in healthy people across ages. Together with a sample-barcoded 5' primer, a J-beta primer mix was included in a second PCR lasting about 7 to 11 cycles. TCRdb ran MiXCR on the 5' RACE reads and lists one entry per CDR3 protein. The sample shows fewer than 600,000 distinct CDR3 sequences, about 27% of them seen only once. These data are also associated with another study on T cells of mothers and their children.

Sequencing was performed on blood. The clonotype was recovered from a boy younger than 10 in good health. The J gene is TRBJ2-7, the V gene TRBV20-1, with 10 positions matching TRBD2. CDR3 residues: CSAKTSGVTYEQYF. The CDR3 nucleotides are TGCAGTGCCAAAACTAGCGGGGTCACCTACGAGCAGTACTTC.